These 31 T cell receptor beta chains were all obtained from the same sample, sequenced in a study of blood T cell repertoires in COVID-19. The data were produced by immunoSEQ multiplex PCR, yet TCRdb's version contains in-frame clones alone and is incomplete. Of around 88,000 clones listed, 81% were seen once; the top ten hold about 4%. Sequencing used peripheral blood. The receptors stem from a man in his sixties with acute or convalescent COVID-19.

CDR3 loop: CASSPDRSNEQFF. CDR3 coding DNA: TGTGCCAGCAGCCCTGACAGGAGCAATGAGCAGTTCTTC. The chain couples TRBV12-3 or TRBV12-4 to TRBJ2-1; D possibly corresponds to TRBD1 (6 bases). The ends were cut back, 6 bases at V and 6 bases at J, with 12 bases in the middle. The CDR3 loop spans 13 amino acids.

V usage is TRBV19 and J usage is TRBJ1-1; the D gene is possibly TRBD1 (6 bases). Trimming removed 3 bases from V and 0 bases from J, with 17 bases in between. The V gene's germline CDR1 is LNHDA and CDR2 SQIVND (reference sequence). This CDR3 is 17 amino acids long. This CDR3 reads CASSITSGGRMNTEAFF. The CDR3 DNA is TGTGCCAGTAGTATTACTAGCGGGGGGCGAATGAACACTGAAGCTTTCTTT. Filled out from reference TRBV19 and TRBJ1-1, the complete variable domain reads DGGITQSPKYLFRKEGQNVTLSCEQNLNHDAMYWYRQDPGQGLRLIYYSQIVNDFQKGDIAEGYSVSREKKESFPLTVTSAQKNPTAFYLCASSITSGGRMNTEAFFGQGTRLTVV.

The chain links TRBV5-6 to TRBJ1-3; 8 nucleotides agree with TRBD1. V lost 2 bases, J lost 1 base, and 2 bases stayed unmatched. Germline V gene sequence: CDR1 SGHDT, CDR2 YYEEEE. CDR3 length: 15 amino acids. CDR3: CASSLQGVSGNTIYF. The CDR3 coding sequence is TGTGCCAGCAGCTTACAGGGGGTTTCTGGAAACACCATATATTTT.

The V and J genes are TRBV19 and TRBJ1-3; 7 bases map to TRBD1. Germline V gene sequence: CDR1 LNHDA, CDR2 SQIVND (reference sequence). The CDR3 is 15 amino acids. V lost 7 bases and J lost 0; bases outside the gene matches: 6. CDR3 residues: CASMGQSHSGNTIYF. The CDR3 DNA sequence: TGTGCCAGTATGGGACAGTCTCACTCTGGAAACACCATATATTTT.

The V and J genes are TRBV18 and TRBJ1-3; D call uncertain. Trimming cost V 2 bases and J 1 base, with 9 bases left between them. The CDR3 contains 15 residues. Germline values: CDR1 KGHSH, CDR2 LQKENI. In DNA form, the CDR3 reads TGTGCCAGCTCACCAGTATCGGGGTCTGGAAACACCATATATTTT. This codes for CASSPVSGSGNTIYF.

The gene calls are TRBV11-2 and TRBJ2-5; tentative D call: TRBD1 (5 bases). Germline V CDR1 and CDR2: SGHAT, FQNNGV. This CDR3 is built from 15 residues. V gave up 2 bases and J gave up 3 bases, with 13 bases separating them. This CDR3 is CASSLQGFGKETQYF. The CDR3 nucleotides read TGTGCCAGCAGCTTACAGGGATTTGGGAAAGAGACCCAGTACTTC.

This rearrangement joins TRBV12-3 or TRBV12-4 to TRBJ2-1; no clear D gene. Trimming pared 2 bases from V and 10 bases from J, leaving 9 bases between. The CDR3 runs 12 residues. The CDR3 loop reads CASSLWAGEQFF. In DNA form, the CDR3 reads TGTGCCAGCAGTTTATGGGCAGGCGAGCAGTTCTTC.

In its sample, this clone was seen once. V usage is TRBV5-1 and J usage is TRBJ2-1; no clear D. The CDR3 has 14 residues. The V and J ends lost 4 bases and 1 base respectively, with 9 bases between them. Germline values: CDR1 SGHRS, CDR2 YFSETQ. The CDR3 reads CASSVSLSYNEQFF. The CDR3 DNA reads as TGCGCCAGCAGCGTTAGCCTTTCCTACAATGAGCAGTTCTTC.

J is TRBJ2-7 and V is TRBV6-5; 8 nucleotides match TRBD2. The V gene end was trimmed by 6 bases and the J gene end by 2 bases; junction bases not matched to a gene: 9. CDR1 and CDR2 (germline): MNHEY, SVGAGI. This CDR3 is 15 amino acids long. The CDR3 protein is CASRREGLGTYEQYF. CDR3 bases: TGTGCCAGCAGGAGGGAGGGACTAGGCACCTACGAGCAGTACTTC.

The chain is built from TRBV10-1 and TRBJ2-2, with 7 nucleotides matching TRBD2. Per the germline V gene, CDR1 is WNHNN and CDR2 is SYGVQD (reference sequence). CDR3 size: 14 residues. The trim removed 3 bases at V and 5 bases at J, leaving 3 bases unmatched. The CDR3 here is CASSEWGGTGELFF. The CDR3 DNA sequence: TGCGCCAGCAGTGAATGGGGAGGGACCGGGGAGCTGTTTTTT.

The chain joins TRBV7-9 to TRBJ2-2, with a weak D call TRBD1 (6 bases). This CDR3 is built from 18 residues. Trimming removed 1 base from V and 4 bases from J, with 19 bases in between. The germline gives CDR1 SEHNR, CDR2 FQNEAQ (reference sequence). CDR3 in DNA: TGTGCCAGCAGCTTAGGGGGGAGACCGGGACAACTCACCGGGGAGCTGTTTTTT. It specifies CASSLGGRPGQLTGELFF.

CDR3 coding DNA: TGCGCCAGCAGCTTGCAGAGGACTAATGAAAAACTGTTTTTT. Its protein is CASSLQRTNEKLFF. This chain links TRBV5-1 with TRBJ1-4; D is ambiguous. Trimming shortened V by 1 base and J by 2 bases, and 6 bases separated the two germline ends. The CDR3 has 14 residues. The germline V gene encodes CDR1 SGHRS and CDR2 YFSETQ.

The chain employs TRBV7-9 and TRBJ2-2; 7 bases are shared with TRBD1. The CDR3 loop spans 15 amino acids. The V gene end was trimmed by 4 bases and the J gene end by 2 bases; junction bases not matched to a gene: 4. CDR1 is SEHNR, CDR2 FQNEAQ, per germline (reference sequence). As DNA, the CDR3 is TGTGCCAGCAGCTCCGGGACAGCAAACACCGGGGAGCTGTTTTTT. It translates to CASSSGTANTGELFF.

There are a few counts of this clone. The chain carries TRBV5-1 and TRBJ2-2, with D hard to call. The V gene lost 3 bases and the J gene lost 0 bases, with 3 bases spanning the gap. The CDR3 is 13 residues long. Germline values: CDR1 SGHRS, CDR2 YFSETQ. CDR3 nucleotides: TGCGCCAGCAGCTCCACGAACACCGGGGAGCTGTTTTTT. This translates into CASSSTNTGELFF.

This clone showed up just once. The chain links TRBV6-5 to TRBJ1-1, with a tentative D call TRBD1 (5 bases). Germline-derived CDR1 and CDR2 are MNHEY and SVGAGI. Trimming removed 9 bases from V and 0 bases from J, with 11 bases in between. The CDR3 runs 13 residues. CDR3 sequence (DNA): TGTGCCAGTAAACAGGCAATGAACACTGAAGCTTTCTTT. Translation: CASKQAMNTEAFF.

This chain connects TRBV10-2 to TRBJ1-1; D possibly corresponds to TRBD1 (6 bases). Germline values: CDR1 WSHSY, CDR2 SAAADI. This CDR3 is built from 14 residues. V lost 6 bases and J lost 1, with 12 bases in between. The CDR3 bases are TGCGCCAGCAGGGGGACAAGGAAGAACACTGAAGCTTTCTTT. Translation: CASRGTRKNTEAFF.

This chain connects TRBV3-1 (or the pseudogene TRBV3-2) to TRBJ2-5; a weak D match, TRBD1 (6 bases). V lost 4 bases and J 4 bases, leaving 22 bases between the germline ends. Germline values: CDR1 LGHDT, CDR2 YNNKEL (reference sequence). The length of the CDR3 is 17 residues. CDR3 protein: CASSPNKGPKQGETQYF. For the CDR3, the DNA is TGTGCCAGCAGCCCAAACAAGGGACCGAAACAGGGAGAGACCCAGTACTTC.

The chain employs TRBV13 and TRBJ2-3; weak D call: TRBD2 (6 bases). The CDR3 loop spans 16 amino acids. Germline CDR1 PRHDT, CDR2 FYEKMQ (reference sequence). V was pared by 5 bases and J by 1 base, with 16 bases between. The CDR3 loop reads CASSRGTHDGTDTQYF. The CDR3 region has the DNA TGTGCCAGCAGCCGCGGGACGCACGACGGCACAGATACGCAGTATTTT.

This sequence joins TRBV10-3 and TRBJ2-1, with 10 bases fitting TRBD1. Germline assignment: CDR1 ENHRY and CDR2 SYGVKD. The V and J ends lost 7 bases and 6 bases, in that order; junction bases with no gene match: 6. The CDR3 runs to 14 residues. CDR3: CAINPGQGRNEQFF. In DNA, the CDR3 is TGTGCCATCAACCCGGGACAGGGGCGCAATGAGCAGTTCTTC.

On this clone itself: Other DNA sequences in this sample translate to the same CDR3. This chain connects TRBV4-3 to TRBJ2-7, with TRBD1 identical over 10 bases. J was trimmed by 2 bases and V by 3 bases; bases with no gene match: 10. Germline values: CDR1 LGHNA, CDR2 YSLEER. This CDR3 is built from 17 residues. The CDR3 spells CASSQSLPGQGAYEQYF. The CDR3 nucleotides read TGCGCCAGCAGCCAGAGTCTCCCAGGACAGGGGGCCTACGAGCAGTACTTC.

This clone was detected once. The genes are TRBV6-5 and TRBJ2-1; 7 bases agree with TRBD1. Germline CDR1 is MNHEY and CDR2 is SVGAGI. V trimming: 7 bases; J trimming: 4 bases; junction bases outside the gene matches: 4. This CDR3 spans 13 amino acids. Here the CDR3 DNA reads TGTGCCAGCAAGGGACAGCTATACAATGAGCAGTTCTTC. It translates to CASKGQLYNEQFF.

This sequence joins TRBV6-9 and TRBJ1-3, with a possible D match to TRBD1 (5 bases). Germline V lookup: CDR1 MNHGY, CDR2 SVAAGI. Trimming removed 7 bases at V and 0 bases at J, with 22 bases between. The CDR3 consists of 18 residues. This chain's CDR3 is CASNPGTFLLFSGNTIYF. The CDR3 DNA sequence: TGTGCCAGCAACCCTGGGACTTTCCTTCTTTTCTCTGGAAACACCATATATTTT.

The rearrangement joins TRBV12-5 to TRBJ2-3; no clear D. This CDR3 has 12 residues. Germline-derived CDR1 and CDR2 are LGHNT and FRNRAP. Trimming removed 4 bases from V and 11 bases from J, with 13 bases in between. Written as DNA, the CDR3 is TGTGCTAGTGGTTCAGAAATAAGACAGCAGTATTTT. Translating it yields CASGSEIRQQYF.

This chain links TRBV7-9 with TRBJ1-5, with D tentatively TRBD1 (5 bases). The V and J ends lost 5 bases and 0 bases respectively, with 11 bases between them. Looked up from germline, CDR1 is SEHNR and CDR2 is FQNEAQ (reference sequence). The CDR3 contains 15 residues. The CDR3 nucleotides read TGTGCCAGCAGCCGCGGGGCGGATAGCAATCAGCCCCAGCATTTT. Its protein is CASSRGADSNQPQHF.

This clone was counted once. The chain has TRBV5-4 and TRBJ2-6; perhaps TRBD1 as D (5 bases). The CDR3 is 17 residues long. The V gene lost 3 bases and the J gene lost 0 bases, with 13 bases spanning the gap. CDR1 SGHNT and CDR2 YYREEE come from the germline V gene (reference sequence). CDR3 nucleotides: TGTGCCAGCAGCTCAAATGTCAGGGACTCTGGGGCCAACGTCCTGACTTTC. Protein product: CASSSNVRDSGANVLTF.

The V call is TRBV7-3, the J call TRBJ2-2, with D unresolved. The CDR3 loop spans 14 amino acids. The germline gives CDR1 SGHTA, CDR2 FQGTGA. V dropped 0 bases and J dropped 3 bases, with 5 bases sitting between them. The CDR3 nucleotides read TGTGCCAGCAGCTTAACGTCCTACACCGGGGAGCTGTTTTTT. Translating it yields CASSLTSYTGELFF.

The genes are TRBV28 and TRBJ2-1; 9 bases are shared with TRBD2. The CDR3 spans 14 residues. CDR1 MDHEN and CDR2 SYDVKM come from the germline V gene. Trimming at V came to 7 bases and at J to 7 bases, leaving 8 bases not matched to a gene. The CDR3 DNA reads TGTGCCAGCATACGCGGGGGGGCACGAAATGAGCAGTTCTTC. It yields the protein CASIRGGARNEQFF.

This clone was detected many times. The gene calls are TRBV9 and TRBJ1-2, with 9 nucleotides matching TRBD1. The CDR3 contains 15 residues. V shed 2 bases, J shed 4 bases, and the junction held 6 bases outside the gene matches. Germline V lookup: CDR1 SGDLS, CDR2 YYNGEE. CDR3: CASSVRDREVYGYTF. Here the CDR3 DNA reads TGTGCCAGCAGCGTCCGGGACAGGGAGGTCTATGGCTACACCTTC.

This chain uses TRBV5-6 with TRBJ1-1; TRBD1 agrees at 8 bases. The CDR3 has 14 amino acids. V was pared by 4 bases and J by 1 base, with 3 bases of the junction left unmatched. CDR1 and CDR2 from the germline V gene are SGHDT and YYEEEE. The CDR3 reads CASSKDRANTEAFF. For the CDR3, the DNA is TGTGCCAGCAGCAAGGACAGGGCGAACACTGAAGCTTTCTTT.

The chain links TRBV28 to TRBJ2-5; TRBD1 matches at 9 bases. The CDR3 loop spans 14 amino acids. Germline values: CDR1 MDHEN, CDR2 SYDVKM. V lost 4 bases and J lost 3; bases outside the gene matches: 3. The CDR3 DNA follows: TGTGCCAGCAGTTCCGGGACAGGGAAAGAGACCCAGTACTTC. Its translation is CASSSGTGKETQYF.

The chain uses TRBV19 and TRBJ2-1; 14 nucleotides line up with TRBD2. Germline V gene lookup returns CDR1 LNHDA and CDR2 SQIVND (reference sequence). The CDR3 is 16 amino acids. V shed 6 bases, J shed 4 bases, and the junction held 5 bases outside the gene matches. CDR3: CASSARTSGRYNEQFF. The DNA of the CDR3 is TGTGCCAGTAGCGCGAGGACTAGCGGGAGGTACAATGAGCAGTTCTTC. The full variable domain, its missing parts supplied by reference TRBV19 and TRBJ2-1, is DGGITQSPKYLFRKEGQNVTLSCEQNLNHDAMYWYRQDPGQGLRLIYYSQIVNDFQKGDIAEGYSVSREKKESFPLTVTSAQKNPTAFYLCASSARTSGRYNEQFFGPGTRLTVL.